The clone carrying this TCR beta chain was detected ten times or more. These data belong to a study of Graves' ophthalmopathy and Graves' hyperthyroidism. The length of the CDR3 is 14 residues. The V and J ends lost 6 bases and 0 bases, in that order; junction bases with no gene match: 8. The germline CDR1 and CDR2 sequences are DFQATT and SNEGSKA (reference sequence). Amplifying from RNA transcripts, the study obtained TCR beta CDR3 regions. RT-PCR in the first round used HTBI primers; a second-round multiplex PCR followed. Each CDR3 protein gets one entry after TCRdb re-called the multiplex PCR reads with MiXCR. This sample has about 1.2 million distinct CDR3 sequences, with about two fifths found just once.

Sequencing was carried out using peripheral blood or thyroid tissue (not recorded which). The sequence derives from an adult man with Graves' hyperthyroidism. The chain uses TRBV20-1 and TRBJ2-7, with 7 positions matching TRBD2. CDR3 in amino acids: CSAARGGGSYEQYF. The CDR3 nucleotides are TGCAGTGCCGCGAGGGGCGGGGGCTCCTACGAGCAGTACTTC.